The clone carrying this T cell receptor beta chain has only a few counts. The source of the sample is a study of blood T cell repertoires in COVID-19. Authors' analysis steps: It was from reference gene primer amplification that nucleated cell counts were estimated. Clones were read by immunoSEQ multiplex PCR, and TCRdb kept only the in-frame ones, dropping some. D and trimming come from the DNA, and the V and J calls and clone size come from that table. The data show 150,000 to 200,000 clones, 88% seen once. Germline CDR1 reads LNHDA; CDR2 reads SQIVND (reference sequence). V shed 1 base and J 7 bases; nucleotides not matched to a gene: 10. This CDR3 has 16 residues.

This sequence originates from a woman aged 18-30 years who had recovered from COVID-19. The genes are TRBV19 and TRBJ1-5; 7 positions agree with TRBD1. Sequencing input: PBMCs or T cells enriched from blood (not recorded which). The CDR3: CASSIVKGAGGQPQHF. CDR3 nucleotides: TGTGCCAGTAGTATAGTTAAGGGGGCAGGGGGACAGCCCCAGCATTTT.